A single sample gave rise to the 14 T cell receptor beta chains below, sequenced in a study of blood T cell repertoires in COVID-19. Assay: immunoSEQ multiplex PCR; the TCRdb copy retains only in-frame clones and omits some. The sample gives around 400,000 clones, roughly 86% of which show up once; 10% is in the top ten. The specimen sequenced was peripheral blood. Receptors originate from a woman aged 25-40 years with COVID-19, enrolled during active disease.

The chain uses TRBV3-1 (or the pseudogene TRBV3-2) and TRBJ2-1; the match to TRBD2 covers 13 bases. Trimming took 4 bases from V and 12 from J; bases not matched to a gene: 9. Germline CDR1 LGHDT, CDR2 YNNKEL (reference sequence). The length of the CDR3 is 15 residues. The DNA of the CDR3 is TGTGCCAGCAGCCCTCGGACTAGCGGGAGTGAGGGGCAGTTCTTC. It specifies CASSPRTSGSEGQFF.

This clone occurred once. The chain employs TRBV7-3 and TRBJ1-1; D might be TRBD1 (5 bases). V shed 4 bases and J shed 6 bases, with 12 bases lying between them. CDR1 is SGHTA and CDR2 is FQGTGA in the germline V gene. CDR3 length equals 13 residues. The CDR3, as DNA: TGTGCCAGCAGCTCTGACAGAGTCTCTGAAGCTTTCTTT. It specifies CASSSDRVSEAFF.

As regards this clone: Other nucleotide sequences in the sample specify the same CDR3. This chain uses TRBV5-1 with TRBJ2-1; D is perhaps TRBD1 (5 bases). The CDR3 loop spans 15 amino acids. The V gene lost 2 bases and the J gene lost 1 base, with 10 bases spanning the gap. The germline CDR1 and CDR2 sequences are SGHRS and YFSETQ. The CDR3 region is CASSLGVSSYNEQFF. The CDR3 DNA is TGCGCCAGCAGCTTAGGGGTATCGTCCTACAATGAGCAGTTCTTC.

The V gene is TRBV5-1, the J gene TRBJ2-1, with 10 positions matching TRBD2. CDR1 and CDR2 (germline): SGHRS, YFSETQ. V gave up 2 bases and J gave up 4 bases; unmatched junction bases: 18. CDR3 length: 20 residues. CDR3 loop: CASSLSERTSGRAGYNEQFF. The DNA for the CDR3 is TGCGCCAGCAGCTTATCAGAGCGGACGAGCGGGAGGGCCGGGTACAATGAGCAGTTCTTC.

V usage is TRBV3-1 (or the pseudogene TRBV3-2) and J usage is TRBJ1-1; D may be TRBD1 (5 bases). This CDR3 has 14 residues. Deletions cut 1 base from V and 4 bases from J, with 10 bases between. Germline CDR1 and CDR2: LGHDT and YNNKEL (reference sequence). The chain's CDR3 is CASSQGGGATEAFF. Written as DNA, the CDR3 is TGTGCCAGCAGCCAAGGCGGGGGAGCCACTGAAGCTTTCTTT.

This clone has just a few counts. V and J are TRBV7-9 and TRBJ2-5; TRBD2 matches 8 bases. V lost 5 bases, J lost 2 bases, and 10 bases stayed unmatched. This CDR3 contains 16 residues. From germline, CDR1 is SEHNR and CDR2 FQNEAQ (reference sequence). This chain's CDR3 is CASSLNSGGAQETQYF. CDR3 sequence (DNA): TGTGCCAGCAGCCTCAACAGCGGGGGTGCTCAAGAGACCCAGTACTTC.

The chain links TRBV2 to TRBJ2-4; possible D gene TRBD1, 6 bases. CDR3 size: 17 residues. Germline values: CDR1 SNHLY, CDR2 FYNNEI. Trimming pared 1 base from V and 1 base from J, leaving 14 bases between. CDR3 nucleotide sequence: TGTGCCAGCAGTGAAGTACAGGGAATGGGGGCCAAAAACATTCAGTACTTC. This sequence encodes CASSEVQGMGAKNIQYF.

This clone was picked up a small number of times. The chain has TRBV19 and TRBJ2-7, with TRBD1 as a possible D gene (8 bases). V lost 3 bases and J lost 2, with 14 bases in between. The CDR3 spans 15 residues. CDR1 and CDR2 (germline): LNHDA, SQIVND (reference sequence). CDR3: CASSIGQGGTYEQYF. The CDR3 DNA sequence: TGTGCCAGTAGTATCGGACAGGGAGGGACCTACGAGCAGTACTTC.

This clone was seen just once. The chain combines TRBV11-2 with TRBJ2-2; 9 bases fit TRBD1. The germline CDR1 and CDR2 sequences are SGHAT and FQNNGV. J gave up 5 bases and V 5 bases, and 6 bases lay outside the gene matches. This CDR3 comprises 15 residues. The CDR3 region is CASSADRGWTGELFF. The DNA of the CDR3 is TGTGCCAGCAGCGCGGACAGGGGTTGGACCGGGGAGCTGTTTTTT. Supplemented by reference TRBV11-2 and TRBJ2-2, the full variable domain reads EAGVAQSPRYKIIEKRQSVAFWCNPISGHATLYWYQQILGQGPKLLIQFQNNGVVDDSQLPKDRFSAERLKGVDSTLKIQPAKLEDSAVYLCASSADRGWTGELFFGEGSRLTVL.

This clone was found once. The chain carries TRBV28 and TRBJ2-1, with TRBD1 matching 7 bases. Trimming at V came to 6 bases and at J to 16 bases, leaving 9 bases not matched to a gene. The CDR3 loop spans 11 amino acids. Germline V gene lookup returns CDR1 MDHEN and CDR2 SYDVKM. The CDR3 loop is CASSRGTAPFF. DNA of the CDR3: TGTGCCAGCAGCCGAGGGACAGCGCCCTTCTTC.

Comments on this clone: A read error may account for a junction end that differs from germline. The rearrangement joins TRBV5-1 to TRBJ2-7, with 8 bases identical to TRBD2. The germline V gene has CDR1 SGHRS and CDR2 YFSETQ. There are 14 residues in the CDR3. CDR3 amino acids: CASSFGGATYEQYF. Here the CDR3 DNA reads TGCGCCAGCAGCTTCGGGGGGGCGACTTACGAACAGTACTTC.

This clone was recorded a few times. The chain joins TRBV19 to TRBJ2-1; TRBD2 might be the D (6 bases). This CDR3 comprises 16 residues. Germline CDR1 LNHDA, CDR2 SQIVND (reference sequence). Trimming took off 6 bases at V and 0 bases at J, with 15 bases between the two ends. The CDR3, as DNA: TGTGCCAGTAGCCACGGAGGGGAAAGCTCCTACAATGAGCAGTTCTTC. This sequence encodes CASSHGGESSYNEQFF.

The V call is TRBV10-3, the J call TRBJ2-3; perhaps TRBD2 as D (7 bases). Germline V CDR1 and CDR2: ENHRY, SYGVKD. The CDR3 is 13 residues long. V shed 6 bases and J shed 5 bases, with 12 bases lying between them. DNA of the CDR3: TGTGCCATCAGGGGGGGGCAGGGAGATACGCAGTATTTT. Translated, it gives CAIRGGQGDTQYF.

This chain links TRBV19 with TRBJ2-1; 10 nucleotides align to TRBD2. This CDR3 is built from 17 residues. Trimming removed 3 bases from V and 4 bases from J; junction bases left unmatched: 9. Germline assignment: CDR1 LNHDA and CDR2 SQIVND (reference sequence). The CDR3 nucleotides are TGTGCCAGTAGTATTCTGCCAGCGGGAGGGATATACAATGAGCAGTTCTTC. Translating it yields CASSILPAGGIYNEQFF.